This entry concerns a single TCR beta chain. Antigen: not known. This sample was taken from a study of T cell responses to AZD1222 COVID-19 vaccine. Points from the study as a whole: Females outnumbered males among donors, who were mostly white British; clonal diversity was possibly underestimated. Spike-specific TCR breadth and depth were elevated following two AZD1222 doses.

The CDR3 totals 14 residues. With 5 bases removed from V and 0 bases from J, the gap between germline ends came to 10 bases. Germline assignment: CDR1 SGHNT and CDR2 YENEEA. Measured with immunoSEQ multiplex PCR; TCRdb has only the in-frame clones, and not every one. The sample contains under 150,000 clones, 92% of which appear only once. The material was peripheral blood, obtained 28 days after the second AZD1222 dose. This clonotype originated in an adult who received the AZD1222 COVID-19 vaccine. J is TRBJ1-1 and V is TRBV11-3, with D possibly matching TRBD1 (5 bases). CDR3: CASSTSGMNTEAFF. For the CDR3, the DNA is TGTGCCAGCAGCACCTCAGGGATGAACACTGAAGCTTTCTTT.